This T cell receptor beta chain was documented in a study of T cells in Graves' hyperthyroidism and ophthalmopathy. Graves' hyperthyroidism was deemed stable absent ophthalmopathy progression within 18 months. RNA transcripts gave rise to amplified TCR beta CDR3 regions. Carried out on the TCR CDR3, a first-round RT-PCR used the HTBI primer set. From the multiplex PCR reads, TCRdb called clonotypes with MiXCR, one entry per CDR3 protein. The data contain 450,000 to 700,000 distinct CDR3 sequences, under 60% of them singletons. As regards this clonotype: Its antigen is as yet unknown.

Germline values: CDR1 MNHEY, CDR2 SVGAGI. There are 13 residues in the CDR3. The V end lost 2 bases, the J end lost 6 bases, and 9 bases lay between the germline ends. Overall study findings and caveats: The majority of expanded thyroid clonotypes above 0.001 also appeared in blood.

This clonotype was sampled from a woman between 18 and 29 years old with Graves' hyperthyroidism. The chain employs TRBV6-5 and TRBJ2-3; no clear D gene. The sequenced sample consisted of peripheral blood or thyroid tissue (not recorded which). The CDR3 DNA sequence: TGTGCCAGCAGTTACAGTTCCCGGGATACGCAGTATTTT. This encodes CASSYSSRDTQYF.